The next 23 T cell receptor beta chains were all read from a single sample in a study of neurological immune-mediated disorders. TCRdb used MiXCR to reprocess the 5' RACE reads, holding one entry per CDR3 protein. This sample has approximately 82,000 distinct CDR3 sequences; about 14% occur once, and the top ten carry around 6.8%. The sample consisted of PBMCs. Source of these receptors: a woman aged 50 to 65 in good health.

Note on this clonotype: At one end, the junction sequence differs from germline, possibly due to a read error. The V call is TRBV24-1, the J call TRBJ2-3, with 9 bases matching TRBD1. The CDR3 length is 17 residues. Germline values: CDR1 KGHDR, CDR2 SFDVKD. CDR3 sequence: CATIDSTDRGGTDTQYF. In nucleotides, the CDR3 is TGTGCCACCATTGATTCAACGGACAGGGGTGGAACAGATACGCAGTATTTT.

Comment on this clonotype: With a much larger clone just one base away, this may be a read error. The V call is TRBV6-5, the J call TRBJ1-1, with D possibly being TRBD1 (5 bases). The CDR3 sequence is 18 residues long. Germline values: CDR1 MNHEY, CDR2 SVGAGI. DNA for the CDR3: TGTGCCAGCAGAACCCTCCGCGGGGCTCGGATAAACAACACTGAAGTTTTCTTT. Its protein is CASRTLRGARINNTEVFF.

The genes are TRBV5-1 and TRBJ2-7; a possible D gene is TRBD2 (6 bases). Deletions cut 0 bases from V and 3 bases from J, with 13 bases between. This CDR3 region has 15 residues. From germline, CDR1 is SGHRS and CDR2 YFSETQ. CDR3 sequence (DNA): TGCGCCAGCAGCTTGGATAGCCGGCGGGGCTACGAGCAGTACGTC. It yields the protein CASSLDSRRGYEQYV.

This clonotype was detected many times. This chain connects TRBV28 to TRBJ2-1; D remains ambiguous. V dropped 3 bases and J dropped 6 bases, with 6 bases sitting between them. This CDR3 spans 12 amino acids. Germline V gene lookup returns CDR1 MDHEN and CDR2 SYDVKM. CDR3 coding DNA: TGTGCCAGCAGTTTTCCTCTCAATGAGCAGTTCTTC. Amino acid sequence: CASSFPLNEQFF.

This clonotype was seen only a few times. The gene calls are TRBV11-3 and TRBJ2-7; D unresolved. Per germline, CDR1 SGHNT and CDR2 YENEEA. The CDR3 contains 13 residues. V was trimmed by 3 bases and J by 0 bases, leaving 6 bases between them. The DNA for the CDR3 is TGTGCCAGCAGCTTTTACAGCTCCTACGAGCAGTACTTC. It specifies CASSFYSSYEQYF.

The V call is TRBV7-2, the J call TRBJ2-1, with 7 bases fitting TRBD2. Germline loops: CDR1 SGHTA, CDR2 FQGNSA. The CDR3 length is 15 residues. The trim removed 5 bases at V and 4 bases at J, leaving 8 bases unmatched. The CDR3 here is CASSLSGTGYNEQFF. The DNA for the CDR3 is TGTGCCAGCAGCCTCAGCGGGACCGGATACAATGAGCAGTTCTTC.

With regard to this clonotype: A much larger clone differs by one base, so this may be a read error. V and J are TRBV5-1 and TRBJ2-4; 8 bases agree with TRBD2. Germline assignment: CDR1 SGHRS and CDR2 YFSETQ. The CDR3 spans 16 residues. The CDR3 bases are TGCGCCAGCGGCTTGGAGATAGCGGGGACCAAAAACATTCAGTACTTC. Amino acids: CASGLEIAGTKNIQYF.

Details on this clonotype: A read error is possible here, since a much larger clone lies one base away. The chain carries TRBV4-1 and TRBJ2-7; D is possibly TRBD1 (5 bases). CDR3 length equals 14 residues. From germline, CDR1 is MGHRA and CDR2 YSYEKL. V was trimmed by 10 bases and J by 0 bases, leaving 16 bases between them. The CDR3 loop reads CATEPQDNSYEQYF. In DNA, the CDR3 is TGCGCCACCGAGCCACAGGACAACTCCTACGAGCAGTACTTC.

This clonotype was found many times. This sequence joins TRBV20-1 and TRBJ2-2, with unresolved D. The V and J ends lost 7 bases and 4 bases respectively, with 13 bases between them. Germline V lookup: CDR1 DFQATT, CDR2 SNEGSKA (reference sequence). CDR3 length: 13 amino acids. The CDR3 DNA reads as TGCAGTGGTCGGAGCGTGGGCACCGGGGAGCTGTTTTTT. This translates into CSGRSVGTGELFF.

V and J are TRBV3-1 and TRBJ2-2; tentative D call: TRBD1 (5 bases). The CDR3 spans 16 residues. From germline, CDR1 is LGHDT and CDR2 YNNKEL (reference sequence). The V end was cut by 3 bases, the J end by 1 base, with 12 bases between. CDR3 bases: TGTGCCAGCAGCCAGGCCCCTCAGGGGAACACCGGGGAGCTGTTTTTT. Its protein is CASSQAPQGNTGELFF.

CDR3 loop: CSARESAGRDGYTF. The CDR3 bases are TGCAGTGCTAGAGAGAGCGCAGGGAGGGATGGCTACACCTTC. The gene calls are TRBV20-1 and TRBJ1-2; possible D gene TRBD1, 5 bases. From germline, CDR1 is DFQATT and CDR2 SNEGSKA (reference sequence). This CDR3 comprises 14 residues. Trimming pared 0 bases from V and 6 bases from J, leaving 14 bases between.

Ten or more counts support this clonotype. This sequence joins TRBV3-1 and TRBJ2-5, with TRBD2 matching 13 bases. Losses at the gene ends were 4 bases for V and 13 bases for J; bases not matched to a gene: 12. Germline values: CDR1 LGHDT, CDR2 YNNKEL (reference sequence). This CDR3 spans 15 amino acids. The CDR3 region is CASSPEGGLAGERYF. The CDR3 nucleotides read TGTGCCAGCAGCCCGGAGGGAGGACTAGCGGGGGAGCGGTACTTC.

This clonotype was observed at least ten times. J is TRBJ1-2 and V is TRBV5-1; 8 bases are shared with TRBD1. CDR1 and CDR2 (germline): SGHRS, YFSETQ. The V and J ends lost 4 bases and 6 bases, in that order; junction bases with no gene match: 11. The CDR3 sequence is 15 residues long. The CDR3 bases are TGCGCCAGCAGCACCCCCGGGACAGGCGGAAATGGCTACACCTTC. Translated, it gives CASSTPGTGGNGYTF.

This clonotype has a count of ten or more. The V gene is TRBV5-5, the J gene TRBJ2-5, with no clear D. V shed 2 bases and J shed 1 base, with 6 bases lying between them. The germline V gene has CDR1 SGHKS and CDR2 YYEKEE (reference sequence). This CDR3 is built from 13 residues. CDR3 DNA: TGTGCCAGCAGCTTCGCGTCCCAAGAGACCCAGTACTTC. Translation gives CASSFASQETQYF.

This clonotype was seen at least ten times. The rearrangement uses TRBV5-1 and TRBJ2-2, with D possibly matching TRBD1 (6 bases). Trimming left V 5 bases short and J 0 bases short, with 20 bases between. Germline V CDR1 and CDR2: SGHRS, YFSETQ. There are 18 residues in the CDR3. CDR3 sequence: CASSRGTGLLANTGELFF. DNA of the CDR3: TGCGCCAGCAGTAGAGGTACAGGGCTTCTCGCGAACACCGGGGAGCTGTTTTTT.

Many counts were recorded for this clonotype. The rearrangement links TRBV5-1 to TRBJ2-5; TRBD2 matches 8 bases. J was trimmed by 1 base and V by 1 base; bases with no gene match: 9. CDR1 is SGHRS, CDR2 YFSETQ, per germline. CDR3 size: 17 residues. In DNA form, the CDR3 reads TGCGCCAGCAGCTTGAAAACCCTAGCGGGTCTCCAAGAGACCCAGTACTTC. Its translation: CASSLKTLAGLQETQYF.

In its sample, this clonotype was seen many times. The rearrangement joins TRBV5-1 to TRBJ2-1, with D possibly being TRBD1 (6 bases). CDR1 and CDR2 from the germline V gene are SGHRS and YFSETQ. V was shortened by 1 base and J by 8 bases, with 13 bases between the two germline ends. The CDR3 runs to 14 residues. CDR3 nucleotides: TGCGCCAGCAGCTTGACAGGGATGAAAGATGAGCAGTTCTTC. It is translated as CASSLTGMKDEQFF.

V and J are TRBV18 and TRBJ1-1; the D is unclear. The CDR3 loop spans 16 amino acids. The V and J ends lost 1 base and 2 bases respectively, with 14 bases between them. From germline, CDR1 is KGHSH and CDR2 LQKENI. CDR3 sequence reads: CASSPLNQAANTEAFF. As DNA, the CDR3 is TGTGCCAGCTCACCACTAAATCAGGCCGCAAACACTGAAGCTTTCTTT. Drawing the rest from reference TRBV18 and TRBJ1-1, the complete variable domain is NAGVMQNPRHLVRRRGQEARLRCSPMKGHSHVYWYRQLPEEGLKFMVYLQKENIIDESGMPKERFSAEFPKEGPSILRIQQVVRGDSAAYFCASSPLNQAANTEAFFGQGTRLTVV.

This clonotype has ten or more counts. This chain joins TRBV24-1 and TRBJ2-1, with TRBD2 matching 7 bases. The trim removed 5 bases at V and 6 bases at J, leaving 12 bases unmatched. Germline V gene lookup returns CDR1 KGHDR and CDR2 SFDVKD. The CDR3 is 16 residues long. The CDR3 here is CATSGNGAGSINEQFF. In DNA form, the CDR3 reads TGTGCCACCAGTGGAAATGGAGCGGGAAGTATCAATGAGCAGTTCTTC.

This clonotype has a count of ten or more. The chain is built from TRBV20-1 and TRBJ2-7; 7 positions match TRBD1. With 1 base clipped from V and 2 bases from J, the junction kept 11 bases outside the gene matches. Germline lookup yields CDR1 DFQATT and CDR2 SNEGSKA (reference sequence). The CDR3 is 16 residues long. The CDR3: CSARVAVGTATYEQYF. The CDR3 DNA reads TGCAGTGCTAGAGTTGCAGTCGGGACAGCTACCTACGAGCAGTACTTC.

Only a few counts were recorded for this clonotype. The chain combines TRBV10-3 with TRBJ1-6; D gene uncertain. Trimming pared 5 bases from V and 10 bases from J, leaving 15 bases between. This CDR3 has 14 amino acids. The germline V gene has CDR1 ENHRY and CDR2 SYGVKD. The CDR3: CAISYDTSGSPLHF. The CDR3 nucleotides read TGTGCCATCAGTTATGACACCTCGGGCTCACCCCTCCACTTT.

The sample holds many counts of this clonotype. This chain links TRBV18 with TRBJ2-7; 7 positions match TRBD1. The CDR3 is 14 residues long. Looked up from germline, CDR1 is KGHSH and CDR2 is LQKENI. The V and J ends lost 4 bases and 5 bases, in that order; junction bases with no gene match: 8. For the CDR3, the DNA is TGTGCCAGCTCACGACAGGGTCCTGTAGACGAGCAGTACTTC. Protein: CASSRQGPVDEQYF.

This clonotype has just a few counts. In DNA, the CDR3 is TGTGCCAGCAGTTTTGAGGCAGTAGGCACCGGGGAGCTGTTTTTT. Protein: CASSFEAVGTGELFF. The rearrangement joins TRBV12-3 or TRBV12-4 to TRBJ2-2, with no clear D. Trimming shortened V by 3 bases and J by 4 bases, and 12 bases separated the two germline ends. The CDR3 length is 15 residues.